This T cell receptor beta chain emerged from a study of T cell repertoires in cytomegalovirus infection. Overall study context: Public signatures in TCR beta pointed to CMV infection and matching HLA type.

Notes on the study in general: People with CMV and the relevant HLA were identified by cumulative public TCR beta family frequency.

Each CDR3 protein is one row after TCRdb ran MiXCR on the reads. The data hold about 190,000 distinct CDR3 sequences, with 8.5% to 10% observed a single time. This clonotype was seen at least ten times. The antigen is not known. The length of the CDR3 is 15 residues. Germline V CDR1 and CDR2: SGHDN, FVKESK. V was clipped by 4 bases and J by 8 bases, with 15 bases between them. Sequencing was carried out using PBMCs. The gene calls are TRBV14 and TRBJ1-6, with no clear D. The origin of this receptor is a human donor in good health (CMV status not recorded). Some clones in this sample may be carry-over from other donors' samples. DNA for the CDR3: TGTGCCAGCAGCCTGGAAACAGAATTCGATTCACCCCTCCACTTT. It yields the protein CASSLETEFDSPLHF.